The 27 T cell receptor beta chains below all came from one sample that was sequenced in a study of identical twins. TCRdb reanalysed the 5' RACE reads using MiXCR and keeps one entry per CDR3 protein. The data show under 300,000 distinct CDR3 sequences, with roughly 7.1% seen just once and about 15% held by the top ten. The sample also formed part of further work on T cells expressing NK-cell markers.

Sequencing was performed on CD8+ T cells sorted from blood. These receptors were collected from a woman younger than 30 in good health.

J is TRBJ1-1 and V is TRBV12-3 or TRBV12-4; TRBD1 might be the D (5 bases). Trimming shortened V by 5 bases and J by 3 bases, and 13 bases separated the two germline ends. The CDR3 extends over 14 amino acids. The CDR3 reads CASSQQVGDTEAFF. CDR3 nucleotide sequence: TGTGCCAGCAGTCAACAGGTAGGGGACACTGAAGCTTTCTTT.

This clonotype was picked up a small number of times. The J gene is TRBJ1-3, the V gene TRBV12-3 or TRBV12-4; D unresolved. V was cut by 7 bases and J by 4 bases, with 14 bases left in between. The CDR3 contains 14 residues. The CDR3 sequence: CASILGAPGNTIYF. The CDR3 coding sequence is TGTGCCAGCATCCTAGGAGCACCCGGAAACACCATATATTTT.

This clonotype has more than one count but fewer than ten. This chain links TRBV6-1 with TRBJ1-2, with D possibly matching TRBD1 (6 bases). Per germline, CDR1 MNHNS and CDR2 SASEGT. The V end lost 6 bases, the J end lost 8 bases, and 16 bases lay between the germline ends. This CDR3 has 13 residues. The CDR3 protein is CASSLGGAEGYTF. CDR3 DNA: TGTGCCAGCAGCCTGGGGGGGGCAGAGGGCTACACCTTC.

This chain uses TRBV14 with TRBJ2-1; D may be TRBD2 (6 bases). Trimming removed 3 bases from V and 8 bases from J, with 17 bases in between. There are 15 residues in the CDR3. Germline lookup yields CDR1 SGHDN and CDR2 FVKESK. In DNA, the CDR3 is TGTGCCAGCAGCCAGGTCACTAGCCCTGCAGATGAGCAGTTCTTC. This sequence encodes CASSQVTSPADEQFF.

This clonotype was observed many times. The chain joins TRBV3-1 to TRBJ2-3; D perhaps matches TRBD1 (5 bases). The length of the CDR3 is 13 residues. V was shortened by 0 bases and J by 7 bases, with 8 bases between the two germline ends. Germline V gene lookup returns CDR1 LGHDT and CDR2 YNNKEL (reference sequence). CDR3 coding DNA: TGTGCCAGCAGCCAAGACCCAGGGTATACGCAGTATTTT. Protein product: CASSQDPGYTQYF.

This rearrangement joins TRBV9 to TRBJ2-5; TRBD2 agrees at 9 bases. Germline V lookup: CDR1 SGDLS, CDR2 YYNGEE. The CDR3 sequence is 16 residues long. Trimming at V came to 4 bases and at J to 5 bases, leaving 12 bases not matched to a gene. The CDR3, as DNA: TGTGCCAGCAGCCCTTTAGCGGGGGCCCTAACGGAGACCCAGTACTTC. Translation gives CASSPLAGALTETQYF. Based on the CDR3 plus reference TRBV9 and TRBJ2-5, the full variable domain is DSGVTQTPKHLITATGQRVTLRCSPRSGDLSVYWYQQSLDQGLQFLIQYYNGEERAKGNILERFSAQQFPDLHSELNLSSLELGDSALYFCASSPLAGALTETQYFGPGTRLLVL.

In this sample, this clonotype turned up many times. The chain employs TRBV12-3 or TRBV12-4 and TRBJ2-1; D is undetermined. Trimming shortened V by 3 bases and J by 4 bases, and 10 bases separated the two germline ends. This CDR3 contains 14 residues. The CDR3 sequence is CASSFATDYNEQFF. The CDR3 DNA follows: TGTGCCAGCAGTTTCGCCACAGATTACAATGAGCAGTTCTTC.

This clonotype was seen at least ten times. This chain links TRBV24-1 with TRBJ2-1; D gene ambiguous. Trimming left V 7 bases short and J 6 bases short, with 9 bases between. The CDR3 totals 12 residues. Germline assignment: CDR1 KGHDR and CDR2 SFDVKD. In DNA, the CDR3 is TGTGCCACCAGCACATCGGCCAATGAGCAGTTCTTC. The encoded protein is CATSTSANEQFF.

V gene TRBV6-5 combines with J gene TRBJ2-3; D gene uncertain. The CDR3 runs 15 residues. V lost 0 bases to trimming and J lost 5 bases, with 12 bases between them. Germline CDR1 reads MNHEY; CDR2 reads SVGAGI. The CDR3 region is CASSYSIAGQDTQYF. The CDR3 bases are TGTGCCAGCAGTTACTCGATTGCAGGCCAAGATACGCAGTATTTT.

Ten or more counts support this clonotype. The genes are TRBV3-1 and TRBJ2-1, with 12 bases identical to TRBD1. The CDR3 is made up of 20 amino acids. The trim removed 1 base at V and 4 bases at J, leaving 14 bases unmatched. Looked up from germline, CDR1 is LGHDT and CDR2 is YNNKEL (reference sequence). The CDR3 here is CASSQGSPGQGAEIYNEQFF. The CDR3 DNA reads TGTGCCAGCAGCCAAGGATCTCCGGGACAGGGGGCAGAAATATACAATGAGCAGTTCTTC.

The sample holds many counts of this clonotype. This rearrangement joins TRBV29-1 to TRBJ1-1; 8 positions match TRBD1. The V and J ends lost 8 bases and 1 base, in that order; junction bases with no gene match: 9. The CDR3 is 14 residues long. CDR1 and CDR2 from the germline V gene are SQVTM and ANQGSEA. CDR3 nucleotide sequence: TGCAGCATAGTGGGAGGGACAGGGAACACTGAAGCTTTCTTT. Protein product: CSIVGGTGNTEAFF. The whole variable domain, filled in from reference TRBV29-1 and TRBJ1-1, reads SAVISQKPSRDICQRGTSLTIQCQVDSQVTMMFWYRQQPGQSLTLIATANQGSEATYESGFVIDKFPISRPNLTFSTLTVSNMSPEDSSIYLCSIVGGTGNTEAFFGQGTRLTVV.

This clonotype was counted many times. Here the CDR3 reads CASSLSPWRGHYEQYF. The CDR3 DNA reads as TGTGCCAGCAGTTTATCCCCGTGGCGCGGCCACTACGAGCAGTACTTC. This chain connects TRBV27 to TRBJ2-7; D unresolved. The CDR3 runs 16 residues. Trimming removed 0 bases from V and 3 bases from J, with 15 bases in between. Germline values: CDR1 MNHEY, CDR2 SMNVEV (reference sequence).

This clonotype was seen repeatedly, ten times or more. The chain joins TRBV10-3 to TRBJ2-2, with D hard to call. Per germline, CDR1 ENHRY and CDR2 SYGVKD. The CDR3 is made up of 12 amino acids. The V end was cut by 2 bases, the J end by 8 bases, with 6 bases between. CDR3 loop: CAISEPAGELFF. The DNA for the CDR3 is TGTGCCATCAGTGAGCCCGCAGGGGAGCTGTTTTTT.

This clonotype has a handful of counts. The chain recombines TRBV7-8 with TRBJ1-1, with D possibly being TRBD1 (5 bases). CDR3 size: 12 residues. Trimming pared 3 bases from V and 7 bases from J, leaving 9 bases between. CDR1 and CDR2 (germline): SGHVS, FQNEAQ. The CDR3 sequence is CASSFRGDEAFF. CDR3 nucleotide sequence: TGTGCCAGCAGCTTCAGAGGGGATGAAGCTTTCTTT.

The chain joins TRBV6-2 or TRBV6-3 to TRBJ2-7; unclear D gene. The CDR3 is made up of 11 amino acids. Per the germline V gene, CDR1 is MNHEY and CDR2 is SVGEGT. Trimming shortened V by 5 bases and J by 5 bases, and 7 bases separated the two germline ends. The CDR3 sequence: CASSQTDEQYF. The CDR3 DNA follows: TGTGCCAGCAGTCAGACGGACGAGCAGTACTTC.

In this sample, this clonotype turned up many times. Mismatch with germline at one junction end may stem from a read error. The chain uses TRBV15 and TRBJ2-2, with 7 positions matching TRBD1. The germline V gene encodes CDR1 LNHNV and CDR2 YYDKDF (reference sequence). The CDR3 sequence is 16 residues long. The CDR3 loop is CATSRAMGQNPGELFF. The CDR3 bases are TGTGCCACCAGCAGAGCTATGGGACAGAACCCCGGGGAGCTGTTTTTT.

This clonotype has more than one count but fewer than ten. This chain joins TRBV6-1 and TRBJ2-3, with a tentative D call TRBD2 (5 bases). CDR1 is MNHNS, CDR2 SASEGT, per germline. The CDR3 covers 12 residues. Trimming took 7 bases from V and 4 from J, leaving 9 bases between them. DNA for the CDR3: TGTGCCAGCAAAGGAGCGGCAGATACGCAGTATTTT. This encodes CASKGAADTQYF.

This clonotype turned up a few times. This chain links TRBV30 with TRBJ2-7; 11 nucleotides line up with TRBD1. Germline V CDR1 and CDR2: GTSNPN, SVGIG (reference sequence). The CDR3 length is 13 residues. Trimming at V came to 7 bases and at J to 4 bases, leaving 6 bases not matched to a gene. CDR3 sequence (DNA): TGTGCCTCCGACGGGACAGGGGGTTACGAGCAGTACTTC. Residues: CASDGTGGYEQYF.

The chain joins TRBV5-6 to TRBJ2-7, with D perhaps being TRBD1 or TRBD2 (5 bases each). V lost 3 bases, J lost 6 bases, and 10 bases lay in between. The germline V gene encodes CDR1 SGHDT and CDR2 YYEEEE. The CDR3 runs to 12 residues. The chain's CDR3 is CASSWGSGEQYF. CDR3 DNA: TGTGCCAGCAGCTGGGGGTCAGGCGAGCAGTACTTC.

This clonotype has a count of ten or more. The CDR3 nucleotides read TGCGCCAGCAGCTTGCTCCAAACAGGGTTTATTGACGAGCAGTACTTC. It yields the protein CASSLLQTGFIDEQYF. The chain recombines TRBV5-1 with TRBJ2-7, with D maybe TRBD1 (6 bases). Germline assignment: CDR1 SGHRS and CDR2 YFSETQ. V dropped 1 base and J dropped 5 bases, with 19 bases sitting between them. The CDR3 sequence is 16 residues long.

The chain is built from TRBV10-3 and TRBJ2-7; 13 nucleotides match TRBD2. This CDR3 is 18 amino acids long. CDR1 and CDR2 from the germline V gene are ENHRY and SYGVKD. The J segment lost 0 bases and the V segment lost 4 bases, leaving 9 bases of the junction unmatched. CDR3 nucleotide sequence: TGTGCCATCAGTGGTACCGGGACTAGCGGGACGATCTCCTACGAGCAGTACTTC. Residues: CAISGTGTSGTISYEQYF.

A note on this clonotype: The junction departs from the called germline gene at one end, perhaps through a read error. The rearrangement links TRBV25-1 to TRBJ2-2; tentative D call: TRBD1 (5 bases). The CDR3 length is 11 residues. Germline V CDR1 and CDR2: MGHDK, SYGVNS. CDR3 sequence: CVSRVAGELFF. Here the CDR3 DNA reads TGTGTCAGCAGGGTGGCCGGGGAGCTGTTTTTT. The whole variable domain, remainder taken from reference TRBV25-1 and TRBJ2-2, is EADIYQTPRYLVIGTGKKITLECSQTMGHDKMYWYQQDPGMELHLIHYSYGVNSTEKGDLSSESTVSRIRTEHFPLTLESARPSHTSQYLCVSRVAGELFFGEGSRLTVL.

This sequence joins TRBV3-1 and TRBJ1-4; the D gene is possibly TRBD1 (6 bases). CDR3 length equals 17 residues. V lost 10 bases, J lost 3 bases, and 24 bases lay in between. In germline, CDR1 is LGHDT, CDR2 YNNKEL (reference sequence). The CDR3, as DNA: TGTGCCACCACCCAACATTTCGCTTGGACAGCTAATGAAAAACTGTTTTTT. Translating it yields CATTQHFAWTANEKLFF. Looking up the rest from reference TRBV3-1 and TRBJ1-4 gives the full variable domain: DTAVSQTPKYLVTQMGNDKSIKCEQNLGHDTMYWYKQDSKKFLKIMFSYNNKELIINETVPNRFSPKSPDKAHLNLHINSLELGDSAVYFCATTQHFAWTANEKLFFGSGTQLSVL.

This chain uses TRBV7-9 with TRBJ2-7, with D unclear. Germline V gene data show CDR1 as SEHNR and CDR2 as FQNEAQ (reference sequence). V lost 3 bases to trimming and J lost 7 bases, with 10 bases between them. This CDR3 has 12 residues. CDR3 protein: CASSFGYLEQYF. The DNA for the CDR3 is TGTGCCAGCAGCTTCGGGTACCTGGAGCAGTACTTC.

Remarks on this clonotype: Relative to the germline gene, one junction end is altered; a read error may explain this. This sequence joins TRBV5-6 and TRBJ2-3; D call uncertain. The CDR3 runs to 14 residues. Germline CDR1 SGHDT, CDR2 YYEEEE. This CDR3 reads CSSSLGYITDTQYF. Here the CDR3 DNA reads TGTTCCAGCAGCTTGGGGTACATAACAGATACGCAGTATTTT.

This clonotype was counted ten times or more. The J gene is TRBJ1-4, the V gene TRBV7-9, with 8 nucleotides matching TRBD1. Trimming cost V 4 bases and J 8 bases; bases outside gene matches: 9. Per the germline V gene, CDR1 is SEHNR and CDR2 is FQNEAQ (reference sequence). The CDR3 runs 15 residues. Written as DNA, the CDR3 is TGTGCCAGCAGCTCCCCTAGACAGGGGCGCGAAAAACTGTTTTTT. It encodes CASSSPRQGREKLFF.

The sample holds many counts of this clonotype. The V call is TRBV27, the J call TRBJ2-1, with TRBD2 matching over 7 bases. Germline values: CDR1 MNHEY, CDR2 SMNVEV (reference sequence). This CDR3 comprises 16 residues. With V trimmed by 0 bases and J by 0 bases, 2 bases remained unmatched. DNA for the CDR3: TGTGCCAGCAGTTTATCGGGGGGGAACTCCTACAATGAGCAGTTCTTC. Protein: CASSLSGGNSYNEQFF.